The clone carrying this T cell receptor (beta chain) has only a few counts. What it binds is not known. The CDR3 carries no conserved terminal phenylalanine or tryptophan, so it likely arises from a read error. MiXCR, run by TCRdb on the multiplex PCR reads, gives a single entry per CDR3 protein. The repertoire holds approximately 280,000 distinct CDR3 sequences, with 30% as singletons. The lymph nodes were axillary draining lymph nodes from breast cancer patients. This sample was included in a study of breast tumors, draining lymph nodes, adjacent tissues. Study-level findings and limits: The lymph node origin of tumor T cells was framed as consistent with a hypothesis, not demonstrated. Findings are consistent with lymph node origin and intratumoral expansion of most tumor T cells. Compared with basal-like, luminal-like tumors shared significantly more repertoire with nontumor tissue. Tumor TCR diversity was below lymph nodes but above nontumor tissue.

The TCR comes from a female donor with breast cancer. Some clones in this sample may be carry-over from other donors' samples. The sequenced material came from axillary lymph node tissue.

The CDR3 is CASSLVSGSIYEQYY. CDR3 nucleotides: TGTGCCAGCAGCTTAGTAAGCGGGAGTATCTACGAGCAGTACTAC. The chain carries TRBV7-6 and TRBJ2-7; TRBD2 aligns across 8 bases. The V gene's germline CDR1 is SGHVS and CDR2 FNYEAQ. The CDR3 is 15 residues long. V gave up 1 base and J gave up 3 bases; unmatched junction bases: 5.